The 10 T cell receptor beta chains reported below all come from one sample, sequenced in a study of cytomegalovirus exposure and HLA in healthy donors. Measured with immunoSEQ multiplex PCR; TCRdb has only the in-frame clones, and not every one. The table shows about 120,000 clones, with roughly 90% occurring only once. The sample was PBMCs. These receptors all come from a woman under 30 in good health and CMV-seronegative.

This clone was seen a few times. This chain uses TRBV28 with TRBJ1-2, with 8 positions matching TRBD1. The CDR3 runs to 14 residues. Germline trimming cut 11 bases from V and 1 base from J; bases unmatched to any gene: 9. The germline CDR1 and CDR2 sequences are MDHEN and SYDVKM. The CDR3 spells CAAEGQGLNYGYTF. Written as DNA, the CDR3 is TGTGCCGCAGAAGGACAGGGCCTTAACTATGGCTACACCTTC.

The chain couples TRBV11-1 to TRBJ2-1, with D possibly TRBD2 on 6 matching bases. V gave up 4 bases and J gave up 4 bases, with 14 bases separating them. The germline CDR1 and CDR2 sequences are SGHAT and FQDESV (reference sequence). The CDR3 is 15 residues long. The DNA for the CDR3 is TGTGCCAGCAGCTCCGTCCCGGGACTTTACAATGAGCAGTTCTTC. Residues: CASSSVPGLYNEQFF. The full variable domain, its missing parts supplied by reference TRBV11-1 and TRBJ2-1, is EAEVAQSPRYKITEKSQAVAFWCDPISGHATLYWYRQILGQGPELLVQFQDESVVDDSQLPKDRFSAERLKGVDSTLKIQPAELGDSAMYLCASSSVPGLYNEQFFGPGTRLTVL.

The genes are TRBV27 and TRBJ2-1, with D possibly being TRBD1 (5 bases). V lost 4 bases and J 6 bases, leaving 10 bases between the germline ends. This CDR3 has 13 amino acids. Looked up from germline, CDR1 is MNHEY and CDR2 is SMNVEV (reference sequence). CDR3 nucleotide sequence: TGTGCCAGCAGTTCCGATAGGGGCAATGAGCAGTTCTTC. Residues: CASSSDRGNEQFF.

The chain is built from TRBV4-1 and TRBJ2-7; TRBD2 matches at 10 bases. The ends lost 3 bases at V and 4 bases at J; junction bases unmatched: 9. CDR1 and CDR2 from the germline V gene are MGHRA and YSYEKL. The CDR3 extends over 16 amino acids. CDR3 sequence: CASSQSPSGSKYEQYF. CDR3 DNA: TGCGCCAGCAGCCAGTCCCCTAGCGGGAGTAAGTACGAGCAGTACTTC.

The chain uses TRBV4-2 and TRBJ2-7, with 9 bases that match TRBD1. The CDR3 sequence is 16 residues long. Germline assignment: CDR1 LGHNA and CDR2 YNFKEQ. The ends lost 2 bases at V and 5 bases at J; junction bases unmatched: 10. CDR3 DNA: TGTGCCAGCAGCCAATGGGACAGGACAGGGGAACACGAGCAGTACTTC. This encodes CASSQWDRTGEHEQYF.

In the case of this clone: Other DNA sequences in this sample translate to the same CDR3. The chain has TRBV9 and TRBJ2-1; 7 positions agree with TRBD2. J gave up 2 bases and V 0 bases, and 2 bases lay outside the gene matches. CDR3 size: 15 residues. Per germline, CDR1 SGDLS and CDR2 YYNGEE. The CDR3 DNA follows: TGTGCCAGCAGCGTAGGTGCGGGAGCCTACAATGAGCAGTTCTTC. Encoded protein: CASSVGAGAYNEQFF.

The rearrangement uses TRBV28 and TRBJ1-2; 10 positions match TRBD1. The germline CDR1 and CDR2 sequences are MDHEN and SYDVKM. The CDR3 covers 15 residues. With V trimmed by 2 bases and J by 3 bases, 3 bases remained unmatched. CDR3 sequence: CASSLRQGADYGYTF. The CDR3 DNA follows: TGTGCCAGCAGTTTACGACAGGGGGCAGACTATGGCTACACCTTC.

This clone showed up just a few times. The chain uses TRBV2 and TRBJ1-3; TRBD1 agrees at 11 bases. The CDR3 has 17 residues. CDR1 is SNHLY and CDR2 is FYNNEI in the germline V gene. Trimming at V came to 4 bases and at J to 4 bases, leaving 9 bases not matched to a gene. CDR3 protein: CASSGDRGDLSGNTIYF. For the CDR3, the DNA is TGTGCCAGCAGTGGGGACAGGGGGGATTTGAGCGGAAACACCATATATTTT.

J is TRBJ2-5 and V is TRBV5-6; D might be TRBD1 (5 bases). From germline, CDR1 is SGHDT and CDR2 YYEEEE. V shed 2 bases and J shed 0 bases, with 11 bases lying between them. The CDR3 is 15 amino acids. CDR3: CASSLRQIYQETQYF. CDR3 in DNA: TGTGCCAGCAGCTTAAGACAGATTTACCAAGAGACCCAGTACTTC.

The V gene is TRBV7-9, the J gene TRBJ2-7; TRBD1 aligns across 10 bases. The germline V gene encodes CDR1 SEHNR and CDR2 FQNEAQ (reference sequence). Trimming removed 5 bases from V and 0 bases from J; junction bases left unmatched: 10. The CDR3 spans 17 residues. CDR3 in amino acids: CASSPGDRGLSSYEQYF. Written as DNA, the CDR3 is TGTGCCAGCAGCCCGGGAGACAGGGGGCTTAGCTCCTACGAGCAGTACTTC.